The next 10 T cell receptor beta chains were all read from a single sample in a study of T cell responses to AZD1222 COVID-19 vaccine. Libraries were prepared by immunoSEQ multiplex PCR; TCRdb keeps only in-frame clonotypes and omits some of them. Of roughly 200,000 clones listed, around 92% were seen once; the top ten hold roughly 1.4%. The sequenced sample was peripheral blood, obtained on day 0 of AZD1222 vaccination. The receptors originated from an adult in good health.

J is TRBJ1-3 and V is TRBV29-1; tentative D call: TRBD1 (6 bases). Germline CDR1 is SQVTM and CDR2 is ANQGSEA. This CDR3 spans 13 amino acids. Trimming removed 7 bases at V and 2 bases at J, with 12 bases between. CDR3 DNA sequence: TGCAGCGGAGTGCAGGGGACTGGAAACACCATATATTTT. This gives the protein CSGVQGTGNTIYF.

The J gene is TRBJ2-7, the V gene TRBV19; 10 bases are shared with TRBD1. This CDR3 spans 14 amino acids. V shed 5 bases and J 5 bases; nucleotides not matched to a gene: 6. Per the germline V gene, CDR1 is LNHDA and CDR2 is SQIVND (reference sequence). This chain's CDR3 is CASSSGTGVHEQYF. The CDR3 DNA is TGTGCCAGTAGTTCAGGGACAGGGGTCCACGAGCAGTACTTC.

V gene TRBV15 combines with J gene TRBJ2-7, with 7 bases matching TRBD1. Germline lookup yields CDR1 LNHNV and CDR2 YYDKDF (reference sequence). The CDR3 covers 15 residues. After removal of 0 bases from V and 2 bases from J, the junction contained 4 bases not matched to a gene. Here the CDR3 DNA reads TGTGCCACCAGCAGAGATAAGGGACAGACCTACGAGCAGTACTTC. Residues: CATSRDKGQTYEQYF.

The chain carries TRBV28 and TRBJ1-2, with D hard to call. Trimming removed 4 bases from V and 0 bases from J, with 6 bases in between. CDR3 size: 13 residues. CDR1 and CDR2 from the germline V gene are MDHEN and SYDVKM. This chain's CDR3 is CASSSGTNYGYTF. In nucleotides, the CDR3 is TGTGCCAGCAGTTCCGGGACTAACTATGGCTACACCTTC.

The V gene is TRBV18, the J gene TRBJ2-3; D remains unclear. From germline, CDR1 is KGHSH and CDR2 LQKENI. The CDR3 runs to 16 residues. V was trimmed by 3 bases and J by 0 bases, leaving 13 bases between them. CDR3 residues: CASSPQAVPSTDTQYF. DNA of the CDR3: TGTGCCAGCTCACCGCAGGCCGTTCCTAGCACAGATACGCAGTATTTT.

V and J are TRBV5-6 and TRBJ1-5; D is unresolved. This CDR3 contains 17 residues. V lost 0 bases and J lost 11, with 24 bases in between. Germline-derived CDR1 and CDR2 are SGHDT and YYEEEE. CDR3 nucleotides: TGTGCCAGCAGCTTGGAAGGTCACCCTCCCATGTTCGGGGCCCAGCATTTT. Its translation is CASSLEGHPPMFGAQHF.

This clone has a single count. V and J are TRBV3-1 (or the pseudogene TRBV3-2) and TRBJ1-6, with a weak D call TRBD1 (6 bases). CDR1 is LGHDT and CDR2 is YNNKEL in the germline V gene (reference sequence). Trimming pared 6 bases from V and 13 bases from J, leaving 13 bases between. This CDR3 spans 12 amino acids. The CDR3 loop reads CASRPGVGPLHF. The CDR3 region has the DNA TGTGCCAGCAGACCAGGGGTGGGGCCCCTCCACTTT.

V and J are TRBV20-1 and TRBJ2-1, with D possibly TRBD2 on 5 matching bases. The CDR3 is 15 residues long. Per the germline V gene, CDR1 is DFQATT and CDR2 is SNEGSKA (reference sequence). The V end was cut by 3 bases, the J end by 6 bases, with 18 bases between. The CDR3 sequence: CSASYARRARNEQFF. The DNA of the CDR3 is TGCAGTGCTAGTTACGCGCGGCGGGCGCGCAATGAGCAGTTCTTC.

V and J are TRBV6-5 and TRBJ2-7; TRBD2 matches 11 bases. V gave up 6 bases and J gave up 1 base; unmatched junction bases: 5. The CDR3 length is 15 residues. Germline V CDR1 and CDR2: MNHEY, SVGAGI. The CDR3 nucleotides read TGTGCCAGCAGGACGGGACTAGCGGCTTCCTACGAGCAGTACTTC. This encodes CASRTGLAASYEQYF.

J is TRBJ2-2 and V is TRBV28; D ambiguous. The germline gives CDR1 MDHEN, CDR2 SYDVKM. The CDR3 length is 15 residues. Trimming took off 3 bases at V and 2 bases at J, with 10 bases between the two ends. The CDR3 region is CASSLGGLNTGELFF. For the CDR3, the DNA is TGTGCCAGCAGTTTGGGTGGTCTTAACACCGGGGAGCTGTTTTTT.